The rows below give T cell receptor beta chains drawn from one sample of a study of PD-1 blockade in mismatch repair-deficient tumors. The method was immunoSEQ multiplex PCR; TCRdb's version includes in-frame clones alone and lacks a portion of them. Among approximately 80,000 clones listed, 65% to 85% were seen once. Sample: peripheral blood, taken 44 weeks after starting pembrolizumab. All receptors come from an adult with mismatch repair-deficient cancer. Each CDR3 is given with its conserved first and last residue. D genes are given only for firm matches. Clone size appears in some rows only: once, few, many, or a class for an expanded clone.

>NA|TRBD2|TRBJ2-2|TRBV5-1
TGCGCCAGCAGCCCCAGACTAGCGGGAAACGCCGGGGAGCTGTTTTTT
CASSPRLAGNAGELFF
>NA|TRBD2|TRBJ2-1|TRBV11-3
TGTGCCAGCAGCTTACGGGGGGGGACTGGTGAGCAGTTCTTC
CASSLRGGTGEQFF
>few|TRBD2|TRBJ2-1|TRBV18
TGTGCCAGCTCACCACCGGCCGGGACTAGCGTCTTATTGGAGCAGTTCTTC
CASSPPAGTSVLLEQFF
>NA|NA|TRBJ1-2|TRBV2
TGTGCCAGCATACAGTTAGGTTCGACAGGAACAAGTGGCTACACCTTC
CASIQLGSTGTSGYTF
>NA|NA|TRBJ2-5|TRBV18
TGTGCCAGCTCACCACGACAAGAGACCCAGTACTTC
CASSPRQETQYF
>NA|TRBD2|TRBJ2-1|TRBV11-3
TGTGCCAGCAGCCTCTTTCGGGGGGGGACTAGCGTCAATGAGCAGTTCTTC
CASSLFRGGTSVNEQFF
>NA|NA|TRBJ2-1|TRBV18
TGTGCCAGCTCACTGCAACGCGATGAGCAGTTCTTC
CASSLQRDEQFF
>NA|NA|TRBJ2-3|TRBV7-9
TGTGCCAGCAGCTCCTCGGGAGTTGGCACAGATACGCAGTATTTT
CASSSSGVGTDTQYF
>few|NA|TRBJ2-3|TRBV10-3
TGTGCCATCAGTGAATCGTCTTCCACAGATACGCAGTATTTT
CAISESSSTDTQYF
>few|NA|TRBJ1-2|TRBV5-1
TGCGCCAGCAGCTTGAGGGGGGACTATGGCTACACCTTC
CASSLRGDYGYTF
>NA|TRBD1|TRBJ2-7|TRBV14
TGTGCCAGCAGCGAAGGAAAGCCCCGGGACAGGGGATACGAGCAGTACTTC
CASSEGKPRDRGYEQYF
>NA|NA|TRBJ2-3|TRBV19
TGTGCCAGTAGGAACAGGGACTACACAGATACGCAGTATTTT
CASRNRDYTDTQYF
>NA|NA|TRBJ1-1|TRBV11-2
TGTGCCAGCAGCTTAGCTGAAAGGGCGGATAAAATGAACACTGAAGCTTTCTTT
CASSLAERADKMNTEAFF
>NA|NA|TRBJ2-4|TRBV5-6
TGTGCCAGCAGCTTGAACTCCGGGCATCTCGCCAAAAACATTCAGTACTTC
CASSLNSGHLAKNIQYF
>NA|NA|TRBJ2-5|TRBV11-2
TGTGCCAGCAGCTTGGGGCGGTCTCAAGAGACCCAGTACTTC
CASSLGRSQETQYF
>once|NA|TRBJ2-3|TRBV29-1
TGCAGCTCTAGGACCGGAGATACGCAGTATTTT
CSSRTGDTQYF
>NA|TRBD2|TRBJ2-1|TRBV7-2
TGTGCCAGCAGCTTAGGAGGTGGGAGCGGGGGGGGTTACAATGAGCAGTTCTTC
CASSLGGGSGGGYNEQFF
>NA|TRBD2|TRBJ2-7|TRBV9
TGTGCCAGCAGCGCCCAGGGGCTAGCGGGAGGAAGCGAGCAGTACTTC
CASSAQGLAGGSEQYF
>once|TRBD1|TRBJ2-1|TRBV7-3
TGTGCCAGCAGCTTGAAGGGACAGGGCCCCTACAATGAGCAGTTCTTC
CASSLKGQGPYNEQFF
>NA|TRBD1|TRBJ2-3|TRBV11-2
TGTGCCAGCAGCTTAGTAAGAGGGACAGGGGGCAGGTTCACAGATACGCAGTATTTT
CASSLVRGTGGRFTDTQYF
>NA|NA|TRBJ2-7|TRBV5-1
TGCGCCAGCAGCTTGATCGGTTTAGGGGAAAGTCGCGAGCAGTACTTC
CASSLIGLGESREQYF
>NA|NA|TRBJ2-1|TRBV4-1
TGCGCCAGCAGCCAAGTTGCTTCCCACAATGAGCAGTTCTTC
CASSQVASHNEQFF
>NA|NA|TRBJ1-1|TRBV4-1
TGCGCCAGCAGCCACCCGGGGGGAGAAGCTTTCTTT
CASSHPGGEAFF
>once|TRBD2|TRBJ2-1|TRBV27
TGTGCCAGCAGGACTAGCGGGCTAACCTACAATGAGCAGTTCTTC
CASRTSGLTYNEQFF
>NA|TRBD1|TRBJ1-4|TRBV30
TGTGCCTGGACGCAGGGGGAGGCTAATGAAAAACTGTTTTTT
CAWTQGEANEKLFF
>NA|TRBD2|TRBJ2-2|TRBV5-4
TGTGCCAGCAGCCAAGATGACGAGCGGGGGAACACCGGGGAGCTGTTTTTT
CASSQDDERGNTGELFF
>NA|NA|TRBJ1-1|TRBV29-1
TGCAGCGTTGAAAGAGAGAACACTGAAGCTTTCTTT
CSVERENTEAFF
>NA|NA|TRBJ2-3|TRBV7-3
TGTGCCAGCAGCTTGGGACTGGGAGGAACAGATACGCAGTATTTT
CASSLGLGGTDTQYF
>NA|NA|TRBJ2-7|TRBV19
TGTGCCAGTAGCATAGGGGAAAGTGGGTTCTACGAGCAGTACTTC
CASSIGESGFYEQYF
>once|NA|TRBJ1-2|TRBV6-1
TGTGCCAGCAGTGAATCTCGAACAGGTTATGGCTACACCTTC
CASSESRTGYGYTF
>NA|TRBD1|TRBJ1-2|TRBV2
TGTGCCCGCCCCAGGGGAGGGGGCCTGGAAAGCTATGGCTACACCTTC
CARPRGGGLESYGYTF
>once|NA|TRBJ2-1|TRBV18
TGTGCCAGCTCACCCTCCGGGACCCATTACAATGAGCAGTTCTTC
CASSPSGTHYNEQFF
>once|NA|TRBJ2-1|TRBV7-2
TGTGCCAGCAGCCAATTGGGGCAGGGCAGGTCTGAGCAGTTCTTC
CASSQLGQGRSEQFF
>NA|NA|TRBJ2-5|TRBV5-8
TGTGCCAGCAGCTTGTGGGTAACGACCCAGTACTTC
CASSLWVTTQYF
>once|TRBD1|TRBJ2-1|TRBV19
TGTGCCAGCCGGCGGCCGGGACAGAGCTCCTACAATGAGCAGTTCTTC
CASRRPGQSSYNEQFF
>NA|NA|TRBJ1-4|TRBV4-1
TGCGCCAGCAGCCAAGGGCGACAGTGGCCAAATGAAAAACTGTTTTTT
CASSQGRQWPNEKLFF
>NA|NA|TRBJ2-1|TRBV6-5
TGTGCCAGCAGTCTCTTCGTGGGGAATGAGCAGTTCTTC
CASSLFVGNEQFF
>NA|NA|TRBJ1-2|TRBV29-1
TGCAGCGTCCCAGAATTGAGTGCAGGGAAGGGGTATGGCTACACCTTC
CSVPELSAGKGYGYTF
>NA|NA|TRBJ2-7|TRBV6-1
TGTGCCAGCAGTGAACTAGGATCGGGTGAGCAGTACTTC
CASSELGSGEQYF
>NA|NA|TRBJ2-3|TRBV9
TGTGCCAGCAGCGTAGGTGCGGGATCTAGCACAGATACGCAGTATTTT
CASSVGAGSSTDTQYF
>NA|NA|TRBJ2-5|TRBV28
TGTGCCAGCAGTATTACCTACAGGGGAGGGCAAGAGACCCAGTACTTC
CASSITYRGGQETQYF
>once|TRBD1|TRBJ2-7|TRBV10-1
TGCGCCAGCAGTGACGTAACAGGGGCTCAGGTTCCCTACGCCTACGAGCAGTACTTC
CASSDVTGAQVPYAYEQYF
>NA|TRBD2|TRBJ2-4|TRBV2
TGTGCCAGCAGTGGACTAGCGGTAGCCAAAAACATTCAGTACTTC
CASSGLAVAKNIQYF
>NA|TRBD2|TRBJ2-1|TRBV7-3
TGTGCCAGCAGCCCAGATTTGGCGGGAGGTAGGAGGAATGAGCAGTTCTTC
CASSPDLAGGRRNEQFF
>NA|TRBD1|TRBJ1-3|TRBV4-1
TGCGCCAGCAGCCAACCGACAGGGCTTGGAAACACCATATATTTT
CASSQPTGLGNTIYF